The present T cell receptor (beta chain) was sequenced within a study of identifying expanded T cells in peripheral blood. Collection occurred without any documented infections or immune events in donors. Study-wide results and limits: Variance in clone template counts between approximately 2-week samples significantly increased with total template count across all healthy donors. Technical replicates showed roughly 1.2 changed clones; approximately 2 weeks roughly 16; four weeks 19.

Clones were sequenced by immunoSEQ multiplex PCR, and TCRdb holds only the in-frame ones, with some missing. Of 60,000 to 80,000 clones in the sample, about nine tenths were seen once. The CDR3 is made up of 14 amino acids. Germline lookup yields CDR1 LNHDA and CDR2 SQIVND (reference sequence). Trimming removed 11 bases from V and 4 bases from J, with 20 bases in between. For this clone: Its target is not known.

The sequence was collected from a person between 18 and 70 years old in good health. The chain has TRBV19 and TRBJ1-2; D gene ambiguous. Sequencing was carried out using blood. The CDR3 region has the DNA TGTGCCCCGACGGACGGACGTCAAGTCTATGGCTACACCTTC. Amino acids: CAPTDGRQVYGYTF.